This paragraph reports one T cell receptor beta chain. This specimen belongs to a study of shared clonotypes between healthy human individuals. The assay was immunoSEQ multiplex PCR, and TCRdb's table has in-frame clones only and misses some. The sample has a few million clones; under 95% are singletons. CDR3 length: 14 residues. The V segment lost 6 bases and the J segment 8 bases; nucleotides outside the gene matches: 8. Germline assignment: CDR1 LNHDA and CDR2 SQIVND (reference sequence). The sample was naive CD4+ T cells from PBMCs. As to subset: CD45RA+ positively selected. The chain carries TRBV19 and TRBJ1-1; 11 bases agree with TRBD1. The sequence was obtained from a man aged 18 to 29 in good health. Some clones in this sample may be carry-over from other donors' samples. CDR3 DNA sequence: TGTGCCAGTAGCGACTCCCGGGACAGGGGGGAAGCTTTCTTT. Residues: CASSDSRDRGEAFF.